Below, one T cell receptor (beta chain) is given with its context. Its antigen is unknown. Vbeta (60) and Jbeta (13) primers were used in the PCR. Method: immunoSEQ multiplex PCR; TCRdb's copy keeps in-frame clones and lacks some. The repertoire holds fewer than 140,000 clones, roughly 82% seen once, with roughly 1.6% in the top ten. This CDR3 spans 15 amino acids. Germline-derived CDR1 and CDR2 are SGHAT and FQNNGV. The V end was cut by 3 bases, the J end by 4 bases, with 13 bases between. The data were obtained in a study of cytomegalovirus exposure and HLA in healthy donors. General study points: According to an earlier analysis, most TCR beta V segments yielded productive rearrangements about 90% or about 30% of the time. Researchers reported from a later analysis that most CMV-associated TCR beta chains appeared HLA-restricted.

Sequencing was done on a sample of PBMCs. This receptor was identified in a middle-aged man in good health and CMV-seronegative. V gene TRBV11-2 combines with J gene TRBJ1-5; D unresolved. CDR3 sequence (DNA): TGTGCCAGCAGCTTCGAGGGAGGGATTAATCAGCCCCAGCATTTT. This sequence encodes CASSFEGGINQPQHF. Together with reference TRBV11-2 and TRBJ1-5, the CDR3 gives the full variable domain: EAGVAQSPRYKIIEKRQSVAFWCNPISGHATLYWYQQILGQGPKLLIQFQNNGVVDDSQLPKDRFSAERLKGVDSTLKIQPAKLEDSAVYLCASSFEGGINQPQHFGDGTRLSIL.